Listed below are T cell receptor beta chains from one sample, sequenced in a study of T cell repertoires in cytomegalovirus infection. TCRdb used MiXCR to reprocess the reads, holding one entry per CDR3 protein. Of about 890,000 distinct CDR3 sequences detected, approximately 30% appear once; the ten largest clones hold around an eighth. Their target antigens are unknown. This material consisted of cultured CD8+ T cells from PBMCs, taken from culture after CMV antigen stimulation. The receptors were gathered from a human donor in good health (CMV status not recorded). Some clones in this sample may be carry-over from other donors' samples. CDR3s include the opening cysteine and the closing phenylalanine or tryptophan. A D gene is named only where the DNA matches it firmly. Clone sizes are given selectively: once, few, many, or a class where the clone is expanded.

13	NA	TRBV27	NA	TRBJ2-3	CASSHRSTDTQYF	TGTGCCAGCAGTCACAGAAGCACAGATACGCAGTATTTT
13	once	TRBV20-1	NA	TRBJ1-3	CSAFMRPGNTIYF	TGCAGTGCATTCATGAGGCCCGGAAACACCATATATTTT
15	NA	TRBV6-2/TRBV6-3	NA	TRBJ2-1	CASISSRGGYNEQFF	TGTGCCAGCATCTCGAGCAGGGGCGGCTACAATGAGCAGTTCTTC
13	few	TRBV2	NA	TRBJ1-2	CASSGRMTYGYTF	TGTGCCAGCAGTGGACGGATGACATATGGCTACACCTTC
15	NA	TRBV7-6	NA	TRBJ2-2	CASSSREVATGELFF	TGTGCCAGCAGCTCCCGTGAGGTGGCCACCGGGGAGCTGTTTTTT
15	many	TRBV7-9	TRBD1	TRBJ2-7	CASSTYGTGAYEQYF	TGTGCCAGCAGCACATACGGGACAGGAGCCTACGAGCAGTACTTC
15	few	TRBV19	NA	TRBJ2-3	CASSIRSRSTDTQYF	TGTGCCAGTAGTATAAGGTCCAGGAGCACAGATACGCAGTATTTT
18	NA	TRBV28	TRBD1	TRBJ2-3	CASSLFVRAGGNTDTQYF	TGTGCCAGCAGTTTATTCGTGAGGGCAGGGGGAAACACAGATACGCAGTATTTT
17	NA	TRBV18	NA	TRBJ2-1	CASSPWGDLSSYNEQFF	TGTGCCAGCTCACCATGGGGGGACCTTAGCTCCTACAATGAGCAGTTCTTC
18	once	TRBV9	NA	TRBJ2-3	CASSVEPGHPRLRDTQYF	TGTGCCAGCAGCGTAGAACCGGGACATCCCCGGTTGAGGGATACGCAGTATTTT
15	NA	TRBV6-2/TRBV6-3	NA	TRBJ1-5	CASSYNRYSNQPQHF	TGTGCCAGCAGTTACAACAGATATAGCAATCAGCCCCAGCATTTT
16	few	TRBV7-8	NA	TRBJ1-5	CASSFGKVSPNQPQHF	TGTGCCAGCAGCTTTGGCAAGGTTAGCCCCAATCAGCCCCAGCATTTT
16	few	TRBV5-1	NA	TRBJ2-3	CASSLEGGLSTDTQYF	TGCGCCAGCAGCTTGGAAGGAGGGCTCTCCACAGATACGCAGTATTTT
15	NA	TRBV27	NA	TRBJ1-1	CASSPWGGGRTEAFF	TGTGCCAGCAGTCCCTGGGGGGGAGGGAGGACTGAAGCTTTCTTT
15	many	TRBV7-9	NA	TRBJ2-7	CASTPGAGNTYEQYF	TGTGCCAGCACCCCCGGCGCCGGGAATACATACGAGCAGTACTTC
15	few	TRBV11-1	TRBD1	TRBJ1-1	CASSLGGQADTEAFF	TGTGCCAGCAGCTTAGGAGGACAGGCTGACACTGAAGCTTTCTTT
11	once	TRBV20-1	NA	TRBJ2-3	CTPLGTDTQYF	TGCACCCCCCTCGGCACAGATACGCAGTATTTT
16	NA	TRBV6-5	NA	TRBJ1-2	CASSFTSFRDGYGYTF	TGTGCCAGCAGTTTCACCTCCTTCAGGGATGGCTATGGCTACACCTTC
14	once	TRBV4-1	NA	TRBJ2-2	CASSSGLLVGELFF	TGCGCCAGCAGCTCGGGACTCCTTGTGGGGGAGCTGTTTTTT
14	NA	TRBV28	NA	TRBJ2-1	CASKRAPSYNEQFF	TGTGCCAGCAAGAGGGCCCCCTCCTACAATGAGCAGTTCTTC